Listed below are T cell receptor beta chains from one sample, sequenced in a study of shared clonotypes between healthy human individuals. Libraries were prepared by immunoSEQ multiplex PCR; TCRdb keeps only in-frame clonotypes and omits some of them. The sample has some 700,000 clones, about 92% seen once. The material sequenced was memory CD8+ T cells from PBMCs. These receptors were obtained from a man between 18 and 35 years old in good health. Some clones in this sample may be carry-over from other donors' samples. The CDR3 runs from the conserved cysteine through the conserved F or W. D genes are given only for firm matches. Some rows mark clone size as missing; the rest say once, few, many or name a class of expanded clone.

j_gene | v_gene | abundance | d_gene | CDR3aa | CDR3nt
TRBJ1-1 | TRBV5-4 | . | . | CASSLVQGRNTEAFF | TGTGCCAGCAGCTTGGTTCAGGGGCGGAACACTGAAGCTTTCTTT
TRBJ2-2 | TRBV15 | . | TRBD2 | CATTGTSGAGELFF | TGTGCCACCACCGGGACTAGCGGGGCCGGGGAGCTGTTTTTT
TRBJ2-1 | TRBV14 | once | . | CASSQVPSHNEQFF | TGTGCCAGCAGCCAAGTCCCTAGCCACAATGAGCAGTTCTTC
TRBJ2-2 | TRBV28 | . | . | CASSLSGNTGELFF | TGTGCCAGCAGTTTAAGTGGGAACACCGGGGAGCTGTTTTTT
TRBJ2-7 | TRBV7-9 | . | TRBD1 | CASSVGGDSSYEQYF | TGTGCCAGCAGCGTCGGTGGGGACAGCTCCTACGAGCAGTACTTC
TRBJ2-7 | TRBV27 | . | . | CASSLHRSGAGTRYEQYF | TGTGCCAGCAGCCTACATCGGTCAGGGGCAGGAACCCGCTACGAGCAGTACTTC
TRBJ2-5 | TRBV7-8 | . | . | CASSDDREAQYF | TGTGCCAGCAGCGACGACAGAGAAGCCCAGTACTTC
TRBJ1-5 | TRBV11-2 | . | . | CASSLDLGGRQPQHF | TGTGCCAGCAGCCTGGACCTGGGGGGCAGACAGCCCCAGCATTTT
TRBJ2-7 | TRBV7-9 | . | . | CASSSGHRAPYEQYF | TGTGCCAGCAGCTCGGGACACCGGGCGCCCTACGAGCAGTACTTC
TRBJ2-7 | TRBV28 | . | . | CASSRPRLGYEQYF | TGTGCCAGCAGCCGGCCGAGACTAGGCTACGAGCAGTACTTC
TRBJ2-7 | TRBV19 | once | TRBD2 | CATSRRGGRGSYEQYF | TGTGCCACCTCCCGAAGGGGCGGGAGAGGCTCCTACGAGCAGTACTTC
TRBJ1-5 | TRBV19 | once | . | CASHRDSNQPQHF | TGTGCCAGTCATCGGGATAGCAATCAGCCCCAGCATTTT
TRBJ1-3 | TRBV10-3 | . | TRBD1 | CAISEATGMNIGNTIYF | TGTGCCATCAGTGAAGCGACAGGGATGAACATTGGAAACACCATATATTTT
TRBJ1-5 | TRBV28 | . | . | CASSSRAAGSQPQHF | TGTGCCAGCAGTTCACGGGCGGCTGGCAGCCAGCCCCAGCATTTT
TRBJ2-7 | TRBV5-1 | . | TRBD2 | CASSLAGRGNEQYF | TGCGCCAGCAGCTTAGCGGGAAGGGGCAACGAGCAGTACTTC
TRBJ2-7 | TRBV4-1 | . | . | CASSQVAAWGPLYEQYF | TGCGCCAGCAGCCAAGTAGCCGCTTGGGGACCCCTCTACGAGCAGTACTTC
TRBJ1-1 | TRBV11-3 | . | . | CASDEGGPNTEAFF | TGTGCCAGCGACGAGGGAGGACCTAACACTGAAGCTTTCTTT
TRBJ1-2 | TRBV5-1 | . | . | CASSLVSSWGDGYTF | TGCGCCAGCAGCTTGGTATCATCGTGGGGCGATGGCTACACCTTC
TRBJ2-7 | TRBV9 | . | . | CASSEGNSRYEQYF | TGTGCCAGCAGCGAGGGGAACAGTCGCTACGAGCAGTACTTC
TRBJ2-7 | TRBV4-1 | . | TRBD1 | CASSLRSGTVLSYEQYF | TGCGCCAGCAGCCTAAGGTCAGGGACAGTCCTATCCTACGAGCAGTACTTC
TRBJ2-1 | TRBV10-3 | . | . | CAISESTVAEEYNEQFF | TGTGCCATCAGTGAGTCGACGGTAGCGGAGGAGTACAATGAGCAGTTCTTC
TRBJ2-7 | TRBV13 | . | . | CASSFTGDEQYF | TGTGCCAGCAGCTTCACCGGAGACGAGCAGTACTTC
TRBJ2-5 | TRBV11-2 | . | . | CASSSRTDQETQYF | TGTGCCAGCAGCTCGAGGACGGATCAAGAGACCCAGTACTTC
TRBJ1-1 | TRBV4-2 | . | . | CASSPQGKGDFKYAEAFF | TGTGCCAGCAGCCCACAGGGAAAGGGGGATTTTAAATACGCTGAAGCTTTCTTT
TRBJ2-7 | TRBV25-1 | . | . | CASSEWGLGSYEQYF | TGTGCCAGCAGTGAATGGGGGCTAGGCTCCTACGAGCAGTACTTC
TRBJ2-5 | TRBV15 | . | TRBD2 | CATSRDSPSSGRETQYF | TGTGCCACCAGCAGAGATTCCCCCTCTAGCGGGAGGGAGACCCAGTACTTC
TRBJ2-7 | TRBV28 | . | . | CASGRPGRGYEQYF | TGTGCCAGCGGCCGCCCGGGAAGGGGGTACGAGCAGTACTTC
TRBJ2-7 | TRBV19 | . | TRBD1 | CASSMGGTAASSYEQYF | TGTGCCAGTAGTATGGGTGGGACAGCGGCAAGCTCCTACGAGCAGTACTTC
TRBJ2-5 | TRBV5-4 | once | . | CASSSEYQETQYF | TGTGCCAGCAGCTCAGAATACCAAGAGACCCAGTACTTC
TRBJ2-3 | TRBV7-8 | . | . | CASSPDRMENTQYF | TGTGCCAGCAGCCCTGACAGAATGGAAAATACGCAGTATTTT
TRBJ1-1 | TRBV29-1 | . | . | CSVEGRGRNTEAFF | TGCAGCGTTGAGGGCAGGGGTAGGAACACTGAAGCTTTCTTT
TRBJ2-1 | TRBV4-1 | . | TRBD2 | CASSGTINNEQFF | TGCGCCAGTTCGGGGACTATAAACAATGAGCAGTTCTTC
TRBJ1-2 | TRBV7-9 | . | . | CASSLAGLNGYTF | TGTGCCAGCAGCTTAGCGGGATTAAATGGCTACACCTTC
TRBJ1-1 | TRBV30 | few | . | CAWRPENTEAFF | TGTGCCTGGAGACCAGAGAACACTGAAGCTTTCTTT
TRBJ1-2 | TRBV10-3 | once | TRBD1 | CAISGDRGGSNYGYTF | TGTGCCATCAGTGGGGACAGGGGAGGATCTAACTATGGCTACACCTTC
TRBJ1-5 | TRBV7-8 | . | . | CASSLGGGTQPQHF | TGTGCCAGCAGCCTAGGTGGGGGTACTCAGCCCCAGCATTTT
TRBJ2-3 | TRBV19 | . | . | CASRGLNRVDTQYF | TGTGCCAGTAGGGGATTGAACAGGGTAGATACGCAGTATTTT
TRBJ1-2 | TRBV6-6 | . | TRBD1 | CASSYVRQGDYGYTF | TGTGCCAGCAGTTACGTCCGACAGGGTGACTATGGCTACACCTTC
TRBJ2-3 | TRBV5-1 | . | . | CASSLFGRHSTDTQYF | TGCGCCAGCAGCCTTTTTGGACGGCATAGCACAGATACGCAGTATTTT
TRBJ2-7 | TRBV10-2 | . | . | CASTQMAAGLEQYF | TGCGCCAGCACCCAAATGGCTGCCGGGCTCGAGCAGTACTTC
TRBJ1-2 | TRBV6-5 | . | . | CASSYSYSDYGYTF | TGTGCCAGCAGTTACTCGTACAGTGACTATGGCTACACCTTC
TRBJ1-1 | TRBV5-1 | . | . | CASSLGARNTEAFF | TGCGCCAGCAGCTTGGGGGCTAGGAACACTGAAGCTTTCTTT
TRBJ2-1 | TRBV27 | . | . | CASSVGPYNEQFF | TGTGCCAGCAGTGTTGGACCTTACAATGAGCAGTTCTTC
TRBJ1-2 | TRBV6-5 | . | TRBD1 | CASSYSIGTGYGYTF | TGTGCCAGCAGTTACTCGATTGGGACAGGCTATGGCTACACCTTC
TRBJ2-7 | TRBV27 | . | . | CASSLSGSPHEQYF | TGTGCCAGCAGTTTAAGTGGGAGCCCCCACGAGCAGTACTTC
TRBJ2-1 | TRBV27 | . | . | CASSYLAPLAISYNEQFF | TGTGCCAGCAGCTACCTGGCCCCGCTAGCGATCTCCTACAATGAGCAGTTCTTC
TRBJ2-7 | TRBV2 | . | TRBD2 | CASRDGTSGREQYF | TGTGCCAGCAGGGACGGGACTAGCGGGAGGGAGCAGTACTTC
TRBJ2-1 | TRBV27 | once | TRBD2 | CASSLSGRAYNEQFF | TGTGCCAGCAGTTTATCCGGGAGGGCCTACAATGAGCAGTTCTTC
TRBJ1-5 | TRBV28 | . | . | CASSTIWTEHNQPQHF | TGTGCCAGCAGTACAATCTGGACGGAACATAATCAACCCCAGCATTTT
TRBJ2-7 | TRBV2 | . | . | CASRPGAGNSYEQYF | TGTGCCAGCCGACCGGGGGCAGGCAACTCCTACGAGCAGTACTTC
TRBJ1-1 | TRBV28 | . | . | CASRMRGLAFNTEAFF | TGTGCCAGCAGGATGAGAGGACTCGCTTTTAACACTGAAGCTTTCTTT